The sequence of this T cell receptor (beta chain) was determined in a study of blood T cell repertoires in COVID-19. Study as a whole: The United States, Italy and Spain were the sources of the acute and convalescent COVID-19 samples. T cells, B-cell-depleted T cells, or PBMCs supplied cDNA or gDNA.

Sequenced by immunoSEQ multiplex PCR; TCRdb stores in-frame clones only, minus some. The table records over 300,000 clones, 70% to 90% of them present only once. This CDR3 has 14 amino acids. Germline CDR1 reads LNHDA; CDR2 reads SQIVND (reference sequence). V lost 0 bases to trimming and J lost 4 bases, with 9 bases between them. The chain couples TRBV19 to TRBJ1-2; the D gene is possibly TRBD1 (6 bases). Specimen: peripheral blood. The source is a man aged 18 to 30 who had recovered from COVID-19. The CDR3 region is CASSIDRGVYGYTF. The CDR3, as DNA: TGTGCCAGTAGTATAGACAGGGGCGTCTATGGCTACACCTTC.